This TCR beta chain was sequenced during a study of shared clonotypes between healthy human individuals. The CDR3 consists of 15 residues. Looked up from germline, CDR1 is MNHEY and CDR2 is SMNVEV (reference sequence). Trimming at V came to 5 bases and at J to 1 base, leaving 7 bases not matched to a gene. Profiling relied on immunoSEQ multiplex PCR, and the TCRdb table lists in-frame clones only, not all of them. This table has about 1.5 million clones, 98% appearing once. This chain joins TRBV27 and TRBJ2-7; TRBD1 aligns across 8 bases. The sequence was obtained from a man younger than 40 in good health. Sequencing used naive CD4+ T cells sorted from blood. As to subset: CD45RA+ positively selected. DNA of the CDR3: TGTGCCAGCAGTCCAGGACAGGGTTGGTCCTACGAGCAGTACTTC. It yields the protein CASSPGQGWSYEQYF.